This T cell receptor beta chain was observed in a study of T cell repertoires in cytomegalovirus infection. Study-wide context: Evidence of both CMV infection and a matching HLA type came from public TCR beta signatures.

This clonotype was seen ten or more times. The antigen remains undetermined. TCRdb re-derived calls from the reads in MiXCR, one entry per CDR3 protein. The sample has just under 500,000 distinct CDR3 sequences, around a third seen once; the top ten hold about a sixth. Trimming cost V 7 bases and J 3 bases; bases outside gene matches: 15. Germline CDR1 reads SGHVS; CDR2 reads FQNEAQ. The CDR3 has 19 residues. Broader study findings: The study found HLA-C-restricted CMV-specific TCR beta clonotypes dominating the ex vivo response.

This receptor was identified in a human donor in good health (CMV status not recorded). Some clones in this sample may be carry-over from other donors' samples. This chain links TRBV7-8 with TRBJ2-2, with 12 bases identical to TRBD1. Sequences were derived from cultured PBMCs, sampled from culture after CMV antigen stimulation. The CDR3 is CASKIPRDRGRRDTGELFF. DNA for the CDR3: TGTGCCAGCAAGATACCCCGGGACAGGGGGCGCAGGGACACCGGGGAGCTGTTTTTT.